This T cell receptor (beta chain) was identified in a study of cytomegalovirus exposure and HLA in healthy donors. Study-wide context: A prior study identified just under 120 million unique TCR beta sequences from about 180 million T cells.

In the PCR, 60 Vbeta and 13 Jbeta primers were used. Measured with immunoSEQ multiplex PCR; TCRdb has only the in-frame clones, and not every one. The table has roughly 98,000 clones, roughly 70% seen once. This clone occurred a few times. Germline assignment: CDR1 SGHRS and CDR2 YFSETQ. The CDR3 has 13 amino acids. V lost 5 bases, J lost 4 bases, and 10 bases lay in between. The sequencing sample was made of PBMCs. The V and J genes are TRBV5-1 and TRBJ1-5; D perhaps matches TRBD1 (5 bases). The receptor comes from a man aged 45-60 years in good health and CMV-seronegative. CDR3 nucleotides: TGCGCCAGCAGGACCGACAGAAATCAGCCCCAGCATTTT. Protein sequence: CASRTDRNQPQHF.